The TCR beta chain under discussion was sequenced for a study of shared clonotypes between healthy human individuals. Germline V gene sequence: CDR1 SGDLS, CDR2 YYNGEE. Trimming removed 2 bases at V and 2 bases at J, with 18 bases between. The CDR3 is 17 residues long. In the case of this clone: The antigen is undetermined.

Data came from immunoSEQ multiplex PCR; TCRdb stores just in-frame clones and leaves some out. This sample has 2.3 million or so clones, with 93% found just once. Study-wide points: Roughly 5% of naive CD4 clonotypes were shared across several donors.

This TCR was recovered from a young man in good health. Some clones in this sample may be carry-over from other donors' samples. Sequencing used naive CD4+ T cells from PBMCs. As for subset: CD45RA+ positively selected. The chain carries TRBV9 and TRBJ2-3; tentatively, D is TRBD1 or TRBD2 (6 bases each). The CDR3 protein is CASSVRGAGLTTDTQYF. CDR3 sequence (DNA): TGTGCCAGCAGCGTTAGGGGGGCGGGACTTACCACAGATACGCAGTATTTT.